This is a list of T cell receptor beta chains from one sample in a study of T cell responses to AZD1222 COVID-19 vaccine. Assay: immunoSEQ multiplex PCR; the TCRdb copy retains only in-frame clones and omits some. The profile shows about 130,000 clones, 92% of them singletons. The specimen comprised peripheral blood, sampled 28 days after the second AZD1222 dose. These receptors came from an adult who received the AZD1222 COVID-19 vaccine. Each CDR3 is given with its conserved first and last residue. The D gene is left open where the match is weak. Rows may omit the clone size; those that give it use once, few, many or a size class.

clone_size j_call v_call d_call cdr3_nt cdr3_aa
. TRBJ2-2 TRBV6-6 . TGTGCCAGCAGTTACTCTTTGGCCGGGGAGCTGTTTTTT CASSYSLAGELFF
. TRBJ2-3 TRBV3-1/TRBV3-2 . TGTGCCAGCAGTCAGCAGGGCAATACGCAGTATTTT CASSQQGNTQYF
. TRBJ1-2 TRBV14 . TGTGCCAGCAGCCTAGCCGGGCTCTCTTATGGCTACACCTTC CASSLAGLSYGYTF
. TRBJ2-1 TRBV29-1 TRBD2 TGCAGCGTGGGGACTAGCGGGACTTATGAGCAGTTCTTC CSVGTSGTYEQFF
. TRBJ1-6 TRBV2 . TGTGCCAGCAGTGTGGGGAGCAGGGGCTCTGTTTCCTATAATTCACCCCTCCACTTT CASSVGSRGSVSYNSPLHF
once TRBJ2-3 TRBV11-1 TRBD1 TGTGCCAGCAGCGTAACAGACAGGGGATGGTTAGATACGCAGTATTTT CASSVTDRGWLDTQYF
. TRBJ2-1 TRBV11-2 TRBD1 TGTGCCAGCAGCCCCGGGACAGGGGGTAATGAGCAGTTCTTC CASSPGTGGNEQFF
. TRBJ2-1 TRBV5-8 TRBD2 TGTGCCAGCAGCCCGGAAGCGGGATGGTCGAGGGAAGGGTTCTTC CASSPEAGWSREGFF
. TRBJ1-1 TRBV5-5 . TGTGCCAGCAGCTTTTGGCCGACCGCTGAAGCTTTCTTT CASSFWPTAEAFF
. TRBJ2-2 TRBV11-3 TRBD2 TGTGCCAGCAGCGGACTAGCGGGAGATTGGAACACCGGGGAGCTGTTTTTT CASSGLAGDWNTGELFF
. TRBJ1-1 TRBV19 . TGTGCCAGTTGGTCGGAAGGGCACACTGAAGCTTTCTTT CASWSEGHTEAFF
. TRBJ2-1 TRBV29-1 TRBD2 TGCAGCGTTGTTGGGAGGGAGGGGTACAATGAGCAGTTCTTC CSVVGREGYNEQFF
. TRBJ1-2 TRBV6-5 . TGTGCCAGCAGAGACTCAGGTTCTAACTATGGCTACACCTTC CASRDSGSNYGYTF
. TRBJ2-5 TRBV6-5 TRBD1 TGTGCCAGCAGTTCCTCGAGGACAGGGGGCTTAGAGACCCAGTACTTC CASSSSRTGGLETQYF
. TRBJ2-4 TRBV19 . TGTGCCAGTAATCCCCAGGGGAATGCCAAAAACATTCAGTACTTC CASNPQGNAKNIQYF
. TRBJ2-5 TRBV24-1 . TGTGCCACCAGTGAACTCCCGGGACGGCTTCAAGAGACCCAGTACTTC CATSELPGRLQETQYF
few TRBJ2-1 TRBV27 . TGTGCCAGCAGTTTATTGGGGGGTTACAATGAGCAGTTCTTC CASSLLGGYNEQFF
. TRBJ1-6 TRBV7-2 . TGTGCCAGCAGCTTCTCAGTTGGTAATTCACCCCTCCACTTT CASSFSVGNSPLHF
. TRBJ2-5 TRBV7-9 . TGTGCCAGCCAGCCTATTACGGGGGCCCCAGAGACCCAGTACTTC CASQPITGAPETQYF
. TRBJ2-7 TRBV7-9 TRBD2 TGTGCCAGCAGCTTGGGACTAGCGGCCTACGAGCAGTACTTC CASSLGLAAYEQYF
. TRBJ2-5 TRBV7-2 TRBD2 TGTGCCAGCAGCTTATTTTGGCTAGCGGAAGAGACCCAGTACTTC CASSLFWLAEETQYF
once TRBJ1-2 TRBV9 TRBD1 TGTGCCAGCAGCGCTACTATTGACAGGGTAAATGGCTACACCTTC CASSATIDRVNGYTF